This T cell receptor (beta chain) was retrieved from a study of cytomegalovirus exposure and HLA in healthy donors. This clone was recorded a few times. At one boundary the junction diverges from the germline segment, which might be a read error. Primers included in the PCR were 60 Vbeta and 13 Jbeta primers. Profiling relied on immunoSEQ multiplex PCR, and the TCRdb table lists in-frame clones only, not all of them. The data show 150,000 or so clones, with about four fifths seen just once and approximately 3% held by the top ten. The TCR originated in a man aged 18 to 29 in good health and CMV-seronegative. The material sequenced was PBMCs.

The DNA for the CDR3 is TGCGCCAGCAGCTTGCCAGGGAACAGTCAGTACTTC. Its translation is CASSLPGNSQYF. The V and J genes are TRBV5-1 and TRBJ2-4; the D gene is possibly TRBD1 (5 bases). This CDR3 is 12 amino acids long. Germline V gene lookup returns CDR1 SGHRS and CDR2 YFSETQ. Based on the CDR3 plus reference TRBV5-1 and TRBJ2-4, the full variable domain is KAGVTQTPRYLIKTRGQQVTLSCSPISGHRSVSWYQQTPGQGLQFLFEYFSETQRNKGNFPGRFSGRQFSNSRSEMNVSTLELGDSALYLCASSLPGNSQYFGAGTRLSVL.